The entry that follows covers one TCR beta chain sequence. This sample is drawn from a study of blood T cell repertoires in COVID-19. As for the study in general: Sample material is recorded as cDNA or gDNA derived from T cells, B-cell-depleted T cells, or PBMCs.

Study processing details: How many nucleated cells were present was estimated from reference gene primer amplification. The data were produced by immunoSEQ multiplex PCR, yet TCRdb's version contains in-frame clones alone and is incomplete. V and J calls and clone size follow that table, whereas D and trimming were derived from the DNA. This table holds 150,000 to 200,000 clones, around nine tenths found once. The study drew participants aged about 18 to 89 years from fewer than 30 US areas. Resolution of symptoms, clearance, or two negative PCRs was present in recovered Cohort 3 donors. CDR3 size: 17 residues. V dropped 2 bases and J dropped 0; count of bases not matched to a gene: 6. The germline CDR1 and CDR2 sequences are SGHTA and FQGNSA.

The sample comprised PBMCs or T cells enriched from blood (not recorded which). The genes are TRBV7-2 and TRBJ2-7; 11 positions agree with TRBD2. The TCR comes from a young woman who had recovered from COVID-19. CDR3 loop: CASSLWASGGSSYEQYF. The CDR3 DNA reads TGTGCCAGCAGCTTATGGGCTAGCGGGGGGAGCTCCTACGAGCAGTACTTC.